This T cell receptor (beta chain) was recorded in a study of T cell repertoires in cytomegalovirus infection. Overall study context: In public TCR beta signatures, there were indications of both CMV infection and matching HLA type.

MiXCR, run by TCRdb on the reads, gives a single entry per CDR3 protein. The sample has 900,000 to 950,000 distinct CDR3 sequences; around 29% are singletons. A note on this clonotype: Its matching antigen is unknown.

General study findings and limits: Dominating the ex vivo response were TCR beta clonotypes that were CMV-specific and HLA-C-restricted.

The starting material was cultured CD8+ T cells from PBMCs, obtained from culture after CMV antigen stimulation. The receptor's source is a human donor in good health (CMV status not recorded). Some clones in this sample may be carry-over from other donors' samples.

The DNA for the CDR3 is TGTGCCAGCAAGGCGACTAGCGGGGAGGTCGAGACCCAGTACTTC. This translates into CASKATSGEVETQYF. This chain links TRBV7-2 with TRBJ2-5, with 11 bases aligning to TRBD2. Germline-derived CDR1 and CDR2 are SGHTA and FQGNSA. The CDR3 has 15 amino acids. V was clipped by 7 bases and J by 5 bases; unmatched bases: 9.